One sample yielded the 24 T cell receptor beta chains listed below, sequenced in a study of tumor-infiltrating lymphocytes in localized non-small cell lung cancer. TCRdb's copy holds only in-frame clones and misses some; the assay was immunoSEQ multiplex PCR. Among about 16,000 clones, more than 60% were seen once, and the ten largest hold approximately 6.5%. Material for sequencing was lung tumor tissue. The source of these receptors is a human donor with non-small cell lung cancer.

The rearrangement links TRBV14 to TRBJ2-5, with 16 bases identical to TRBD2. The CDR3 is made up of 17 amino acids. The V segment lost 8 bases and the J segment 5 bases; nucleotides outside the gene matches: 11. Germline CDR1 reads SGHDN; CDR2 reads FVKESK. DNA for the CDR3: TGTGCCAGCCTTACACCGGGACTAGCGGGAGGGCTGGAGACCCAGTACTTC. Its translation: CASLTPGLAGGLETQYF.

The J gene is TRBJ2-5, the V gene TRBV7-9; TRBD2 aligns across 7 bases. Germline trimming cut 4 bases from V and 5 bases from J; bases unmatched to any gene: 1. This CDR3 spans 12 amino acids. CDR1 is SEHNR and CDR2 is FQNEAQ in the germline V gene (reference sequence). CDR3 loop: CASSWDYETQYF. CDR3 in DNA: TGTGCCAGCAGCTGGGACTACGAGACCCAGTACTTC. The full variable domain, with the rest looked up from reference TRBV7-9 and TRBJ2-5, is DTGVSQNPRHKITKRGQNVTFRCDPISEHNRLYWYRQTLGQGPEFLTYFQNEAQLEKSRLLSDRFSAERPKGSFSTLEIQRTEQGDSAMYLCASSWDYETQYFGPGTRLLVL.

The chain joins TRBV15 to TRBJ2-1; perhaps TRBD1 as D (6 bases). The V and J ends lost 0 bases and 4 bases respectively, with 10 bases between them. Per germline, CDR1 LNHNV and CDR2 YYDKDF (reference sequence). The CDR3 spans 15 residues. The CDR3 here is CATSREGTSYNEQFF. Written as DNA, the CDR3 is TGTGCCACCAGCAGAGAAGGGACATCGTACAATGAGCAGTTCTTC. Full variable domain (missing parts from reference TRBV15 and TRBJ2-1): DAMVIQNPRYQVTQFGKPVTLSCSQTLNHNVMYWYQQKSSQAPKLLFHYYDKDFNNEADTPDNFQSRRPNTSFCFLDIRSPGLGDTAMYLCATSREGTSYNEQFFGPGTRLTVL.

The chain has TRBV6-5 and TRBJ1-2; D is undetermined. V was cut by 0 bases and J by 4 bases, with 12 bases left in between. The germline CDR1 and CDR2 sequences are MNHEY and SVGAGI. The CDR3 is made up of 15 amino acids. CDR3 nucleotide sequence: TGTGCCAGCAGTTACTCGATCGCGGGCCTCTATGGCTACACCTTC. Amino acid sequence: CASSYSIAGLYGYTF.

The CDR3 loop reads CASSLGAGREEAFF. Written as DNA, the CDR3 is TGTGCCAGCAGCTTAGGGGCCGGGCGGGAAGAAGCTTTCTTT. V is TRBV7-8 and J is TRBJ1-1; no definite D call. There are 14 residues in the CDR3. With 1 base removed from V and 8 bases from J, the gap between germline ends came to 14 bases. Germline CDR1 and CDR2: SGHVS and FQNEAQ.

In this sample, this clone turned up a few times. J is TRBJ2-2 and V is TRBV19; D remains unclear. The CDR3 has 12 residues. V was trimmed by 7 bases and J by 12 bases, leaving 15 bases between them. CDR1 and CDR2 (germline): LNHDA, SQIVND (reference sequence). The CDR3 spells CASKTQIGKLFF. CDR3 nucleotides: TGTGCCAGTAAGACCCAAATAGGGAAGCTGTTTTTT.

The CDR3 spells CASSVGLISGNTIYF. The CDR3 region has the DNA TGTGCCAGCAGCGTTGGGCTCATCTCTGGAAACACCATATATTTT. J is TRBJ1-3 and V is TRBV9; D unclear. The CDR3 runs to 15 residues. Germline V gives CDR1 SGDLS, CDR2 YYNGEE. Trimming stripped 2 bases from V and 0 bases from J, with 9 bases between. The full variable domain, completed using reference TRBV9 and TRBJ1-3, is DSGVTQTPKHLITATGQRVTLRCSPRSGDLSVYWYQQSLDQGLQFLIQYYNGEERAKGNILERFSAQQFPDLHSELNLSSLELGDSALYFCASSVGLISGNTIYFGEGSWLTVV.

This clone has just a few counts. The chain recombines TRBV6-5 with TRBJ2-1; D perhaps matches TRBD2 (6 bases). V shed 2 bases and J shed 10 bases, with 15 bases lying between them. CDR1 is MNHEY, CDR2 SVGAGI, per germline. The CDR3 is 14 residues long. This CDR3 reads CASSYDSGVGEQFF. The CDR3 coding sequence is TGTGCCAGCAGTTACGACTCGGGGGTGGGGGAGCAGTTCTTC.

The V call is TRBV5-4, the J call TRBJ1-1; 9 bases fit TRBD1. V lost 4 bases, J lost 3 bases, and 10 bases stayed unmatched. Germline CDR1 and CDR2: SGHNT and YYREEE (reference sequence). This CDR3 comprises 16 residues. CDR3 in amino acids: CASSPGRGQGDTEAFF. Here the CDR3 DNA reads TGTGCCAGCAGCCCGGGAAGGGGACAGGGAGACACTGAAGCTTTCTTT.

The CDR3, as DNA: TGTGCCAGCAGCTCCTCTGGCGGGAGGTTAGGCGAGCAGTACTTC. This translates into CASSSSGGRLGEQYF. This chain links TRBV28 with TRBJ2-7, with 8 bases matching TRBD2. The ends lost 6 bases at V and 6 bases at J; junction bases unmatched: 13. The germline V gene encodes CDR1 MDHEN and CDR2 SYDVKM. The CDR3 totals 15 residues.

This chain links TRBV6-1 with TRBJ1-1, with a weak D call TRBD1 (5 bases). Germline CDR1 reads MNHNS; CDR2 reads SASEGT. Trimming pared 9 bases from V and 0 bases from J, leaving 14 bases between. The length of the CDR3 is 14 residues. The CDR3 loop is CASFQTDMNTEAFF. The CDR3 DNA follows: TGTGCCAGTTTCCAGACAGATATGAACACTGAAGCTTTCTTT.

CDR3 nucleotide sequence: TGTGCCAGCAGCACCCACAGGGGGGGTGAAAAACTGTTTTTT. Protein: CASSTHRGGEKLFF. The chain employs TRBV4-2 and TRBJ1-4; 8 bases line up with TRBD1. This CDR3 region has 14 residues. With V trimmed by 5 bases and J by 7 bases, 6 bases remained unmatched. In germline, CDR1 is LGHNA, CDR2 YNFKEQ.

This chain joins TRBV18 and TRBJ2-7; 7 bases match TRBD1. Germline V CDR1 and CDR2: KGHSH, LQKENI. The CDR3 totals 12 residues. Losses at the gene ends were 4 bases for V and 4 bases for J; bases not matched to a gene: 1. DNA for the CDR3: TGTGCCAGCTCACAACAGGGGTACGAGCAGTACTTC. Translating it yields CASSQQGYEQYF.

This chain links TRBV7-9 with TRBJ2-2; the match to TRBD2 covers 7 bases. There are 10 residues in the CDR3. CDR1 is SEHNR and CDR2 is FQNEAQ in the germline V gene (reference sequence). The CDR3 sequence: CAGGDGELFF. The CDR3 region has the DNA TGTGCGGGAGGGGACGGGGAGCTGTTTTTT.

This clone was seen a few times. This chain connects TRBV6-1 to TRBJ2-7; D is uncertain. CDR1 is MNHNS, CDR2 SASEGT, per germline. The CDR3 runs 14 residues. Trimming removed 6 bases from V and 3 bases from J, with 15 bases in between. DNA for the CDR3: TGTGCCAGCAGCCTTGTTTGGGATTTCTACGAGCAGTACTTC. This encodes CASSLVWDFYEQYF.

V and J are TRBV7-2 and TRBJ1-5, with TRBD1 matching over 7 bases. Germline V gives CDR1 SGHTA, CDR2 FQGNSA. The CDR3 is made up of 13 amino acids. Losses at the gene ends were 8 bases for V and 7 bases for J; bases not matched to a gene: 8. The CDR3: CASGTGVRQPQHF. The CDR3, as DNA: TGTGCCAGCGGTACAGGGGTAAGGCAGCCCCAGCATTTT.

This clone has just a few counts. The V call is TRBV28, the J call TRBJ1-5, with D uncertain. The V gene's germline CDR1 is MDHEN and CDR2 SYDVKM. With 1 base removed from V and 7 bases from J, the gap between germline ends came to 5 bases. The CDR3 covers 12 residues. The chain's CDR3 is CASSLLVQPQHF. The CDR3 DNA sequence: TGTGCCAGCAGTTTATTGGTGCAGCCCCAGCATTTT. Based on the CDR3 plus reference TRBV28 and TRBJ1-5, the full variable domain is DVKVTQSSRYLVKRTGEKVFLECVQDMDHENMFWYRQDPGLGLRLIYFSYDVKMKEKGDIPEGYSVSREKKERFSLILESASTNQTSMYLCASSLLVQPQHFGDGTRLSIL.

The chain has TRBV5-1 and TRBJ2-3; D is uncertain. CDR3 size: 16 residues. Germline-derived CDR1 and CDR2 are SGHRS and YFSETQ. The ends were cut back, 2 bases at V and 0 bases at J, with 13 bases in the middle. Written as DNA, the CDR3 is TGCGCCAGCAGCTTTGGATTTAGCAAGAGCACAGATACGCAGTATTTT. This codes for CASSFGFSKSTDTQYF.

The gene calls are TRBV5-4 and TRBJ2-7, with 12 bases lining up with TRBD2. V dropped 4 bases and J dropped 3; count of bases not matched to a gene: 2. This CDR3 is built from 14 residues. Germline values: CDR1 SGHNT, CDR2 YYREEE (reference sequence). The CDR3 protein is CASSTGLAGYEQYF. Here the CDR3 DNA reads TGTGCCAGCAGCACGGGACTAGCGGGCTACGAGCAGTACTTC.

The chain employs TRBV30 and TRBJ2-5; D is undetermined. Trimming took 2 bases from V and 3 from J, leaving 7 bases between them. The CDR3 is made up of 12 amino acids. Germline loops: CDR1 GTSNPN, CDR2 SVGIG (reference sequence). CDR3 DNA: TGTGCCTGGAGTCGGTGGGAAGAGACCCAGTACTTC. This sequence encodes CAWSRWEETQYF.

This chain uses TRBV4-3 with TRBJ2-3; D is undetermined. Trimming stripped 1 base from V and 5 bases from J, with 13 bases between. Germline V gene lookup returns CDR1 LGHNA and CDR2 YSLEER. The CDR3 length is 15 residues. The CDR3 nucleotides read TGCGCCAGCAGCCAAGGGGCCAGTAGGGTAGATACGCAGTATTTT. It is translated as CASSQGASRVDTQYF.

The chain carries TRBV4-3 and TRBJ1-3, with 7 bases aligning to TRBD1. Trimming removed 3 bases from V and 2 bases from J; junction bases left unmatched: 4. The CDR3 is made up of 15 amino acids. Germline V lookup: CDR1 LGHNA, CDR2 YSLEER. CDR3 protein: CASSQHRGTGNTIYF. The CDR3 coding sequence is TGCGCCAGCAGCCAGCACAGGGGAACTGGAAACACCATATATTTT.

V usage is TRBV2 and J usage is TRBJ1-4, with 7 nucleotides matching TRBD1. V shed 8 bases and J 8 bases; nucleotides not matched to a gene: 8. Germline V lookup: CDR1 SNHLY, CDR2 FYNNEI. This CDR3 region has 13 residues. Here the CDR3 DNA reads TGTGCCAGCTCGTACAGGGGAAGGGAAAAACTGTTTTTT. Protein product: CASSYRGREKLFF. Combining the CDR3 with reference TRBV2 and TRBJ1-4 gives the whole variable domain EPEVTQTPSHQVTQMGQEVILRCVPISNHLYFYWYRQILGQKVEFLVSFYNNEISEKSEIFDDQFSVERPDGSNFTLKIRSTKLEDSAMYFCASSYRGREKLFFGSGTQLSVL.

This chain joins TRBV10-3 and TRBJ1-2; 9 bases align to TRBD1. Germline V gene lookup returns CDR1 ENHRY and CDR2 SYGVKD. This CDR3 is built from 15 residues. Unmatched junction bases numbered 9, after V lost 6 bases and J lost 4 bases. Written as DNA, the CDR3 is TGTGCCATCAGCACCCGGGACAGGGAAGGCTATGGCTACACCTTC. Its protein product is CAISTRDREGYGYTF.